The sequence of this TCR beta chain was determined in a study of T cell repertoires in cytomegalovirus infection. Study details: Public TCR beta signatures marked donors with CMV infection and the matching HLA.

A word on this clonotype: The target antigen is unknown.

The CDR3 is 14 residues long. Trimming cost V 5 bases and J 5 bases, with 15 bases left between them. TCRdb called the reads again in MiXCR, with one record for every CDR3 protein. This table has hundreds of thousands of distinct CDR3 sequences, around 35% appearing once. The chain carries TRBV12-3 or TRBV12-4 and TRBJ1-1; D is unresolved. This receptor was obtained from a human donor in good health (CMV status not recorded). Some clones in this sample may be carry-over from other donors' samples. The starting material was cultured PBMCs, obtained from culture after CMV antigen stimulation. In DNA, the CDR3 is TGTGCCAGCAGTACCTCGGAGGGAGGAACTGAAGCTTTCTTT. Its protein product is CASSTSEGGTEAFF.